A single sample gave rise to the 10 T cell receptor beta chains below, sequenced in a study of T cell repertoires in cytomegalovirus infection. Using its own MiXCR run on the reads, TCRdb lists one record per CDR3 protein. Found here are 160,000 or so distinct CDR3 sequences, 20% to 25% of them singletons; the top ten hold roughly 9.7%. The sequenced sample consisted of PBMCs. The source is a human donor in good health (CMV status not recorded). Some clones in this sample may be carry-over from other donors' samples.

This clonotype was detected a few times. The chain couples TRBV20-1 to TRBJ1-5; a weak D match, TRBD1 (5 bases). Germline CDR1 and CDR2: DFQATT and SNEGSKA (reference sequence). V was clipped by 3 bases and J by 4 bases, with 7 bases between them. This CDR3 is 12 amino acids long. CDR3 nucleotides: TGCAGTGCTAGGGGGCCGAATCAGCCCCAGCATTTT. Its protein is CSARGPNQPQHF.

The chain uses TRBV18 and TRBJ2-2; D gene uncertain. This CDR3 comprises 17 residues. Deletions cut 1 base from V and 4 bases from J, with 16 bases between. Looked up from germline, CDR1 is KGHSH and CDR2 is LQKENI. CDR3 in DNA: TGTGCCAGCTCACCACGTCGTCCGGCCATTGGCACCGGGGAGCTGTTTTTT. It codes for CASSPRRPAIGTGELFF. Together with reference TRBV18 and TRBJ2-2, the CDR3 gives the full variable domain: NAGVMQNPRHLVRRRGQEARLRCSPMKGHSHVYWYRQLPEEGLKFMVYLQKENIIDESGMPKERFSAEFPKEGPSILRIQQVVRGDSAAYFCASSPRRPAIGTGELFFGEGSRLTVL.

This clonotype occurred many times. The chain couples TRBV7-2 to TRBJ2-7; D is perhaps TRBD1 (6 bases). V shed 1 base and J shed 4 bases, with 14 bases lying between them. Germline values: CDR1 SGHTA, CDR2 FQGNSA. This CDR3 has 15 residues. The CDR3 DNA follows: TGTGCCAGCAGCTTAGAGGGGTGGACAGAATACGAGCAGTACTTC. As protein: CASSLEGWTEYEQYF.

J is TRBJ2-5 and V is TRBV3-1; 9 nucleotides line up with TRBD1. V gave up 9 bases and J gave up 2 bases; unmatched junction bases: 13. From germline, CDR1 is LGHDT and CDR2 YNNKEL (reference sequence). This CDR3 is 16 amino acids long. In DNA form, the CDR3 reads TGTGCCAGTAGACATTTGGGTGGGACAGGGCAAGAGACCCAGTACTTC. Protein: CASRHLGGTGQETQYF.

This clonotype occurred a few times. The chain employs TRBV14 and TRBJ2-1; 7 bases agree with TRBD1. Germline V gives CDR1 SGHDN, CDR2 FVKESK. The CDR3 contains 13 residues. J gave up 10 bases and V 2 bases, and 5 bases lay outside the gene matches. The CDR3 loop reads CASSQSSRGEQFF. The DNA for the CDR3 is TGTGCCAGCAGCCAATCTAGCAGGGGGGAGCAGTTCTTC.

The V and J genes are TRBV27 and TRBJ2-1; possibly TRBD1 for D (6 bases). The germline V gene encodes CDR1 MNHEY and CDR2 SMNVEV (reference sequence). The V end was cut by 2 bases, the J end by 0 bases, with 11 bases between. The CDR3 runs to 16 residues. The CDR3 DNA reads TGTGCCAGCAGTTTAAAGGACAGCCCCTCCTACAATGAGCAGTTCTTC. It specifies CASSLKDSPSYNEQFF.

The chain couples TRBV28 to TRBJ2-7; D unclear. Looked up from germline, CDR1 is MDHEN and CDR2 is SYDVKM. The ends were cut back, 11 bases at V and 2 bases at J, with 13 bases in the middle. CDR3 size: 12 residues. CDR3 nucleotide sequence: TGTGCCGCCGTCGGCGGAGCCTACGAGCAGTACTTC. It yields the protein CAAVGGAYEQYF.

This clonotype counts as medium-sized. The chain has TRBV28 and TRBJ1-2; maybe TRBD1 (5 bases). This CDR3 contains 15 residues. With 7 bases removed from V and 6 bases from J, the gap between germline ends came to 21 bases. Germline lookup yields CDR1 MDHEN and CDR2 SYDVKM. CDR3 region: CASTLTEDLGNGYTF. CDR3 nucleotide sequence: TGTGCCAGCACCCTGACAGAGGACCTGGGAAATGGCTACACCTTC.

This clonotype was seen a handful of times. The chain carries TRBV20-1 and TRBJ1-6; TRBD1 agrees at 7 bases. Looked up from germline, CDR1 is DFQATT and CDR2 is SNEGSKA (reference sequence). The CDR3 length is 15 residues. V lost 6 bases, J lost 8 bases, and 13 bases stayed unmatched. CDR3 nucleotides: TGCAGTGCGCCCCTTGGACAGGTGGAAGATTCACCCCTCCACTTT. Its translation is CSAPLGQVEDSPLHF.

This clonotype is a singleton in its sample. The J gene is TRBJ1-1, the V gene TRBV19, with TRBD1 as a possible D gene (5 bases). The germline CDR1 and CDR2 sequences are LNHDA and SQIVND (reference sequence). The CDR3 loop spans 13 amino acids. V was cut by 3 bases and J by 6 bases, with 11 bases left in between. The CDR3 reads CASSMSGTSEAFF. In nucleotides, the CDR3 is TGTGCCAGTAGTATGTCGGGGACCTCTGAAGCTTTCTTT.